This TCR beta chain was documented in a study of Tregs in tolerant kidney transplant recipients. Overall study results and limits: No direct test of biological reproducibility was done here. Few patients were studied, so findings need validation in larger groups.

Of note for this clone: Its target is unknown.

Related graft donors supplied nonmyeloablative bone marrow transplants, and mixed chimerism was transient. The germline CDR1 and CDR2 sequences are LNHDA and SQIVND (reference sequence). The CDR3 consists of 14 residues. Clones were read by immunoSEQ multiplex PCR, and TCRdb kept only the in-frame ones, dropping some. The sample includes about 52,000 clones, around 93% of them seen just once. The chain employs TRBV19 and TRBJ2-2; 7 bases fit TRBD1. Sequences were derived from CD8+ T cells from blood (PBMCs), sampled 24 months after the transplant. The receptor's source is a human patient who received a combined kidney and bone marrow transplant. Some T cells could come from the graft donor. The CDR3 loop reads CAKPGQKNTGELFF. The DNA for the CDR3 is TGTGCTAAACCGGGACAGAAGAACACCGGGGAGCTGTTTTTT.